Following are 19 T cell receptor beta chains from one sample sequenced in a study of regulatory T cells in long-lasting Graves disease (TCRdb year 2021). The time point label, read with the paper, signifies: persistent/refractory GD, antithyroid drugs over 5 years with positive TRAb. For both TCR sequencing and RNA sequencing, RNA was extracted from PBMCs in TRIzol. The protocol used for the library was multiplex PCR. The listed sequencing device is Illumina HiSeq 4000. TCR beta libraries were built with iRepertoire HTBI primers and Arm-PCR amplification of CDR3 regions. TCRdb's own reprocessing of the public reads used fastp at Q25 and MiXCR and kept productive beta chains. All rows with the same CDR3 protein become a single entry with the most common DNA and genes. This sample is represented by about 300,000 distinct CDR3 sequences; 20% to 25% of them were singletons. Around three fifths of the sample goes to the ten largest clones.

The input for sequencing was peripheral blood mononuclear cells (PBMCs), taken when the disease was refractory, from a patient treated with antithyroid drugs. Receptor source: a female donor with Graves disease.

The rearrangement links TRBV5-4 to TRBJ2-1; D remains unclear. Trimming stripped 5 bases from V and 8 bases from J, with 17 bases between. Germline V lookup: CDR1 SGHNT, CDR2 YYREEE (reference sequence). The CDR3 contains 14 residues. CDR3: CASSNEGYGHEQFF. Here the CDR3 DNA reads TGTGCCAGCAGTAATGAAGGGTATGGGCATGAGCAGTTCTTC. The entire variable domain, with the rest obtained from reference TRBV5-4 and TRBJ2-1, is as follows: ETGVTQSPTHLIKTRGQQVTLRCSSQSGHNTVSWYQQALGQGPQFIFQYYREEENGRGNFPPRFSGLQFPNYSSELNVNALELDDSALYLCASSNEGYGHEQFFGPGTRLTVL.

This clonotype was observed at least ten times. The CDR3 DNA follows: TGTGCCAGCAGCTTAGCTAATGTAGAGCAGTACTTC. Its translation is CASSLANVEQYF. The genes are TRBV11-2 and TRBJ2-7; D unresolved. Germline assignment: CDR1 SGHAT and CDR2 FQNNGV. Trimming took 1 base from V and 7 from J, leaving 8 bases between them. The CDR3 consists of 12 residues.

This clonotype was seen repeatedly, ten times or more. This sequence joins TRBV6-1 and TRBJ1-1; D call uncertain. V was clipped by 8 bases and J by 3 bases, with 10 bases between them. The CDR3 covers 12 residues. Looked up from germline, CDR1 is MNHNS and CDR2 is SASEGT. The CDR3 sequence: CASRTGDTEAFF. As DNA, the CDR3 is TGTGCCAGCCGGACCGGGGACACTGAAGCTTTCTTT.

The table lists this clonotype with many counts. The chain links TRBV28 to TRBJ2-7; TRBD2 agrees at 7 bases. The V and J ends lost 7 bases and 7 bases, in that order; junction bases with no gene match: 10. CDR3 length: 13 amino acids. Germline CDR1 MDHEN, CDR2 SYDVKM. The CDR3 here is CASTGRDYREQYF. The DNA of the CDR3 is TGTGCCAGCACGGGGAGGGACTATCGGGAGCAGTACTTC.

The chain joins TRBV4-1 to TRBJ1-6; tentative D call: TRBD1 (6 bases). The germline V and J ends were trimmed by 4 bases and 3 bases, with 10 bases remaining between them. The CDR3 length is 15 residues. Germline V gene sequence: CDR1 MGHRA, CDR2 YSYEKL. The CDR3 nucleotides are TGCGCCAGCAGCCCAGAGGGGGGCTATAATTCACCCCTCCACTTT. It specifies CASSPEGGYNSPLHF.

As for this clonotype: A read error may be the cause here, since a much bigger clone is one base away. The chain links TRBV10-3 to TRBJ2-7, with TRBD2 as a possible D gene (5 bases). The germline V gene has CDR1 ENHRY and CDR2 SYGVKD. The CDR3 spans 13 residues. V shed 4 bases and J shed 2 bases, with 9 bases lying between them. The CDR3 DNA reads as TGTGCCATCAGTGGGACTCTCACCTACGAGCAGTACTTC. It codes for CAISGTLTYEQYF.

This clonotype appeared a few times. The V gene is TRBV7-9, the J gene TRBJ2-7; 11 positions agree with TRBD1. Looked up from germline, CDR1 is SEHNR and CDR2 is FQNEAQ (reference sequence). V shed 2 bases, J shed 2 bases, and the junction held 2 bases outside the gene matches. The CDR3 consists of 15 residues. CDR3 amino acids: CASSLMGQGAYEQYF. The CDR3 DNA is TGTGCCAGCAGCTTAATGGGACAGGGGGCCTACGAGCAGTACTTC.

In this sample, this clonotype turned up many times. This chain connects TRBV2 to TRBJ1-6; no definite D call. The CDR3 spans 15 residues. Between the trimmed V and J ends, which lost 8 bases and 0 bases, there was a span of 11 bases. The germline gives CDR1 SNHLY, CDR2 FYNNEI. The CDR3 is CASWARGSYNSPLHF. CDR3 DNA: TGTGCCAGCTGGGCCCGAGGCTCCTATAATTCACCCCTCCACTTT.

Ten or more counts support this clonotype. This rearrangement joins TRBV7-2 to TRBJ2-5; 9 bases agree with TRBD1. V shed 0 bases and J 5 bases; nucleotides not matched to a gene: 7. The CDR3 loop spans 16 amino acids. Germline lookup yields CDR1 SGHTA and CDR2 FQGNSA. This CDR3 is CASSLAPGQGTETQYF. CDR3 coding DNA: TGTGCCAGCAGCTTAGCACCGGGACAGGGAACGGAGACCCAGTACTTC.

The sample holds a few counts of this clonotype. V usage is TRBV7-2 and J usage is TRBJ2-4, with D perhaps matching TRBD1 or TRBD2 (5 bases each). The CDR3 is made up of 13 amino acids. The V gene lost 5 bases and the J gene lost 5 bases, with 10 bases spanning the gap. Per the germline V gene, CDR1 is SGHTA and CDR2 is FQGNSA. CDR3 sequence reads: CASSRDPENIQYF. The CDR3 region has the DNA TGTGCCAGCAGCCGGGACCCAGAAAACATTCAGTACTTC.

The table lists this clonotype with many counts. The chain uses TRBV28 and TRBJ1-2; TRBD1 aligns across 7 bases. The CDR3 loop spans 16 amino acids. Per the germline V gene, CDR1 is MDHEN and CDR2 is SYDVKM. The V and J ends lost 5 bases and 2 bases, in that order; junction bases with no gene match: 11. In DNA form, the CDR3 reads TGTGCCAGCAGTCCGGGACAGACTATTATAAACTATGGCTACACCTTC. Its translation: CASSPGQTIINYGYTF.

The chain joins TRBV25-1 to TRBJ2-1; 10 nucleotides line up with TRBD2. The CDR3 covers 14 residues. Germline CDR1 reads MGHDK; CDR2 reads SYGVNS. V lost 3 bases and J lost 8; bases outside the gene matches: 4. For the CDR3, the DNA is TGTGCCAGCAGTGACAACCTAGCGGGAGATGAGCAGTTCTTC. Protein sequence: CASSDNLAGDEQFF. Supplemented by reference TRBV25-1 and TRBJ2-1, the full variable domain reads EADIYQTPRYLVIGTGKKITLECSQTMGHDKMYWYQQDPGMELHLIHYSYGVNSTEKGDLSSESTVSRIRTEHFPLTLESARPSHTSQYLCASSDNLAGDEQFFGPGTRLTVL.

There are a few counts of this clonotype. CDR3 nucleotides: TGTGCCAGCAGCTCCCTCACGGAGCCCGAGTACCAAGAGACCCAGTACTTC. This encodes CASSSLTEPEYQETQYF. V gene TRBV27 combines with J gene TRBJ2-5; D is undetermined. This CDR3 spans 17 amino acids. CDR1 is MNHEY, CDR2 SMNVEV, per germline (reference sequence). V dropped 6 bases and J dropped 0 bases, with 20 bases sitting between them.

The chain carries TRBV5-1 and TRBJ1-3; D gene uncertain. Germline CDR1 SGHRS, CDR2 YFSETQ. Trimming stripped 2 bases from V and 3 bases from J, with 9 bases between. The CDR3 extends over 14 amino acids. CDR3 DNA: TGCGCCAGCAGCTTCGAAGGAGGTGGAAACACCATATATTTT. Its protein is CASSFEGGGNTIYF.

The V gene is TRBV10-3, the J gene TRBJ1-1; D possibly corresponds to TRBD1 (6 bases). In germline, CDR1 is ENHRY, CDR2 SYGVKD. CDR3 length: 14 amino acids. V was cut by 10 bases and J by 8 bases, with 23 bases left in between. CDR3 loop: CATQGNRGEDEAFF. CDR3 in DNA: TGTGCCACACAGGGTAACAGAGGAGAGGACGAAGCTTTCTTT.

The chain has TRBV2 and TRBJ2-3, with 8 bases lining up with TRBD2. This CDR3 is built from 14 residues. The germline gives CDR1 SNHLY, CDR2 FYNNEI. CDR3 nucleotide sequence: TGTGCAGCGAGGGCACTAGCGGACACAGATACGCAGTATTTT. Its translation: CAARALADTDTQYF.

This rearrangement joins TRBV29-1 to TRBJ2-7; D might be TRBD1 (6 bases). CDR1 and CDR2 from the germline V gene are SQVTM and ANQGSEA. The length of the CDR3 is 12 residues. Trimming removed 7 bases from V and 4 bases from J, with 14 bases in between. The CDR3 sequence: CSATIGGYEQYF. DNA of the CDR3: TGCAGCGCAACGATAGGGGGTTACGAGCAGTACTTC.

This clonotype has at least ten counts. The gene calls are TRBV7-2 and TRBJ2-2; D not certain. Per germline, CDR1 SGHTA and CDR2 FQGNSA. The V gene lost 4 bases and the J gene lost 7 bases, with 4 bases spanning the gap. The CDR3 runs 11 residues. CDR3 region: CASSWNGELFF. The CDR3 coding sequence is TGTGCCAGCAGCTGGAACGGGGAGCTGTTTTTT.

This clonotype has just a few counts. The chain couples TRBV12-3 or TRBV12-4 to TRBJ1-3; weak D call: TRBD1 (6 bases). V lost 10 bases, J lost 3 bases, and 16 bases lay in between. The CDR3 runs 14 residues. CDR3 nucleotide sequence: TGTGCCACCGGGGCGACAGGACTTGGAAACACCATATATTTT. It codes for CATGATGLGNTIYF.